This T cell receptor beta chain was identified during a study of blood T cell repertoires in COVID-19. Original analysis: Estimation of nucleated cell counts was performed using reference gene primer amplification. Sequencing used immunoSEQ multiplex PCR; TCRdb keeps in-frame clones, though not all of them. From that table come the V and J calls and clone size; the DNA was used to work out D and trimming. Seen here are approximately 70,000 clones, 88% observed once, and the top ten hold approximately 19%. V was cut by 0 bases and J by 1 base, with 13 bases left in between. There are 17 residues in the CDR3. Per the germline V gene, CDR1 is SGHNT and CDR2 is YYREEE (reference sequence).

The TCR sequence derives from a human donor in a cohort sampled during active COVID-19. V is TRBV5-4 and J is TRBJ2-2, with D possibly matching TRBD2 (6 bases). Sequences were obtained from peripheral blood. The CDR3 DNA follows: TGTGCCAGCAGCTTGGCCAAGGCTAGCGTGAACACCGGGGAGCTGTTTTTT. Protein: CASSLAKASVNTGELFF. Drawing the rest from reference TRBV5-4 and TRBJ2-2, the complete variable domain is ETGVTQSPTHLIKTRGQQVTLRCSSQSGHNTVSWYQQALGQGPQFIFQYYREEENGRGNFPPRFSGLQFPNYSSELNVNALELDDSALYLCASSLAKASVNTGELFFGEGSRLTVL.